This entry is about one T cell receptor (beta chain). The antigen remains undetermined. The sample belongs to a study of T cell responses to AZD1222 COVID-19 vaccine. Data came from immunoSEQ multiplex PCR; TCRdb stores just in-frame clones and leaves some out. The profile shows roughly 140,000 clones, more than 85% of them singletons. The study's findings and limits: Reportedly, close to half of spike-specific TCRs are directed against unmutated variant regions. There were repertoire samples only from the period after the peak T cell response.

Trimming removed 3 bases at V and 1 base at J, with 7 bases between. Germline CDR1 is MNHEY and CDR2 is SMNVEV (reference sequence). The CDR3 consists of 14 residues. The TCR was taken from an adult who received the AZD1222 COVID-19 vaccine. The V call is TRBV27, the J call TRBJ1-5; D is unresolved. Sequenced material: peripheral blood, taken 28 days after the second AZD1222 dose. The CDR3 nucleotides are TGTGCCAGCAGTTTCCACGGGAGCAATCAGCCCCAGCATTTT. Translated, it gives CASSFHGSNQPQHF.